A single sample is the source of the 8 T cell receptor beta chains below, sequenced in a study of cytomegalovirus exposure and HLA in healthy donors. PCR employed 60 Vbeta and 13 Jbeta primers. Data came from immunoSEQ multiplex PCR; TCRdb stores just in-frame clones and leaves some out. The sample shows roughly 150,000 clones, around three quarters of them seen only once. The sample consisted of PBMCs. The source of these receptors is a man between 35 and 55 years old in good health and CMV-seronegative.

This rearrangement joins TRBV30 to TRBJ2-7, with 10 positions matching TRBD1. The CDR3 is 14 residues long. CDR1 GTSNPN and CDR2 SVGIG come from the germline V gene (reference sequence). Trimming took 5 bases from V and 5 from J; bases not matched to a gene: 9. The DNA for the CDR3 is TGTGCCTGGTCCACGGGACAGGGGACGAACGAGCAGTACGTC. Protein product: CAWSTGQGTNEQYV.

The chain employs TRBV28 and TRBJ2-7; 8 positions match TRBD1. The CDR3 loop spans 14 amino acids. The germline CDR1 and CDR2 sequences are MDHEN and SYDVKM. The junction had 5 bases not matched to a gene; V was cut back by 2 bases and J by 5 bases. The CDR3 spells CASSLAGGSDEQYF. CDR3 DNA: TGTGCCAGCAGTTTAGCAGGGGGCTCAGACGAGCAGTACTTC. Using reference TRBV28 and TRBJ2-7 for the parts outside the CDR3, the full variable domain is DVKVTQSSRYLVKRTGEKVFLECVQDMDHENMFWYRQDPGLGLRLIYFSYDVKMKEKGDIPEGYSVSREKKERFSLILESASTNQTSMYLCASSLAGGSDEQYFGPGTRLTVT.

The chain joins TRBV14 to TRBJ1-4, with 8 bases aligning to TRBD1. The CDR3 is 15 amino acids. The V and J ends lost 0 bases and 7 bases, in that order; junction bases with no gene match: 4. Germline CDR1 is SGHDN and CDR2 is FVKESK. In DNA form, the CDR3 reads TGTGCCAGCAGCCAAGATCAGGGGGCAGGTGAAAAACTGTTTTTT. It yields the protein CASSQDQGAGEKLFF.

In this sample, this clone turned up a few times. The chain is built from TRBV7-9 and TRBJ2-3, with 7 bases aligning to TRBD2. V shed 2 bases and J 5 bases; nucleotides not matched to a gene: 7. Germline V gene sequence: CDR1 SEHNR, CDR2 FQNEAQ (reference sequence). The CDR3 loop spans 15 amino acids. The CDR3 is CASSLRSGIGDTQYF. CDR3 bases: TGTGCCAGCAGCTTAAGGAGCGGGATTGGAGATACGCAGTATTTT.

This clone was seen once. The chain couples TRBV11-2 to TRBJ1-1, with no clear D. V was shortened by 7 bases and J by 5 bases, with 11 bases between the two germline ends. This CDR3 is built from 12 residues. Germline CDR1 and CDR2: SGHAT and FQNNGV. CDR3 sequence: CASTLVRTEAFF. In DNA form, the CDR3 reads TGTGCCAGCACCCTAGTGCGGACTGAAGCTTTCTTT.

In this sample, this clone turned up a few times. The CDR3 region is CSVGIWGASGPDRGSFF. CDR3 bases: TGCAGCGTCGGAATATGGGGAGCTAGTGGCCCGGACAGGGGATCGTTCTTC. The genes are TRBV29-1 and TRBJ2-1; 9 bases match TRBD1. V lost 6 bases to trimming and J lost 15 bases; unmatched junction nucleotides: 27. In germline, CDR1 is SQVTM, CDR2 ANQGSEA. The CDR3 totals 17 residues.

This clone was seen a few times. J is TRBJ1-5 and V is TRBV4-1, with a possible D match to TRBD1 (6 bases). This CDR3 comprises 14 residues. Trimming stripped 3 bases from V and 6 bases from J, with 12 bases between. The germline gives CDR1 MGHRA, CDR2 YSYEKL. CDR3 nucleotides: TGCGCCAGCAGCCAGGTGACAGGTATTCAGCCCCAGCATTTT. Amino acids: CASSQVTGIQPQHF.

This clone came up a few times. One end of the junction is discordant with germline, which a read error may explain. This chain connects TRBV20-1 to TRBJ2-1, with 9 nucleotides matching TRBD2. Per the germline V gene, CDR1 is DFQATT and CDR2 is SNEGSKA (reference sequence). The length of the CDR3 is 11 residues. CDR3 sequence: CSPSGNNEQFF. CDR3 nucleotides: TGCAGTCCTAGCGGGAACAATGAGCAGTTCTTC.